A selection of T cell receptor beta chains follows, all from one sample in a study of blood T cells in healthy people across ages. From the 5' RACE reads, TCRdb called clonotypes with MiXCR, one entry per CDR3 protein. The sample lists just over 800,000 distinct CDR3 sequences, less than 80% occurring once. Sequenced sample: blood. The origin of the receptors is a man in his thirties or forties in good health. Each CDR3 is given with its conserved first and last residue. The D gene is left open where the match is weak. Clone size, where shown, is once, few, many, or a class for clones that have expanded.

d_call	v_call	j_call	clone_size	cdr3_aa	cdr3_nt
.	TRBV7-2	TRBJ1-2	.	CASSLAERWLRGTF	TGTGCCAGCAGCTTAGCGGAACGATGGCTTAGAGGCACCTTC
.	TRBV2	TRBJ2-7	once	CASVKVSYEQYF	TGTGCCAGCGTTAAGGTATCGTACGAGCAGTACTTC
TRBD2	TRBV5-1	TRBJ2-7	many	CASSLTSGGYEQYF	TGTGCCAGCAGCTTGACTAGCGGGGGGTACGAGCAGTACTTC
.	TRBV7-2	TRBJ2-7	.	CASSPVRVLTAHEQYF	TGTGCCAGCAGCCCCGTCCGGGTCCTCACGGCCCACGAGCAGTACTTC
.	TRBV5-1	TRBJ2-6	.	CASSLQAVRSGANVLTF	TGCGCCAGCAGCTTGCAGGCGGTCCGCTCTGGGGCCAACGTCCTGACTTTC
.	TRBV28	TRBJ1-5	.	CASSPYGGNGNQPQHF	TGTGCCAGCAGTCCTTATGGAGGGAATGGCAATCAGCCCCAGCATTTT
.	TRBV28	TRBJ2-7	.	CASSLSGGPSYEQYF	TGTGCCAGCAGTTTATCCGGGGGGCCCTCCTACGAGCAGTACTTC
.	TRBV30	TRBJ2-4	.	CAWSGGLDRSKNIQYF	TGTGCCTGGAGTGGAGGGCTAGATCGTTCCAAAAACATTCAGTACTTC
TRBD1	TRBV4-1	TRBJ2-7	.	CASSQGGTGSITEQYF	TGCGCCAGCAGCCAAGGGGGGACAGGATCTATCACCGAGCAGTACTTC
TRBD1	TRBV27	TRBJ1-5	.	CASSFGQGKNQPQHF	TGTGCCAGCAGTTTCGGACAGGGGAAAAATCAGCCCCAGCATTTT
TRBD2	TRBV4-3	TRBJ2-3	.	CASSSERGLYTQYF	TGCGCCAGCAGTTCGGAGCGGGGCCTATATACGCAGTATTTT
.	TRBV5-6	TRBJ1-2	.	CASSLSRHLLDTF	TGTGCCAGCAGCTTGTCGAGACACCTTTTGGACACCTTC
.	TRBV20-1	TRBJ2-7	.	CSASRSHGDEQYF	TGCAGTGCTAGCAGGTCCCACGGGGACGAGCAGTACTTC
TRBD1	TRBV7-6	TRBJ1-6	few	CASSLGGLGTGVNSPLHF	TGTGCCAGCAGCTTAGGGGGTCTTGGGACAGGGGTCAATTCACCCCTCCACTTT
TRBD1	TRBV29-1	TRBJ1-2	.	CSVEDPGQVYGYTF	TGCAGCGTTGAAGATCCAGGACAGGTCTATGGCTACACCTTC
.	TRBV14	TRBJ1-2	.	CASSKTEKYTF	TGTGCCAGCAGCAAGACCGAAAAGTACACCTTC
TRBD1	TRBV28	TRBJ1-2	.	CASSFQAGQQGGYTF	TGTGCCAGCAGTTTCCAAGCGGGACAGCAGGGGGGCTACACCTTC
.	TRBV12-3/TRBV12-4	TRBJ2-5	few	CASSNRGQETQYF	TGTGCCAGCAGTAACCGGGGCCAAGAGACCCAGTACTTC
.	TRBV7-9	TRBJ2-5	.	CASSSGAGPKETQYF	TGTGCCAGCAGCTCCGGGGCAGGGCCAAAAGAGACCCAGTACTTC
.	TRBV4-3	TRBJ2-7	once	CASSPAVQGYEQYF	TGCGCCAGCAGCCCAGCGGTACAGGGATACGAGCAGTACTTC
.	TRBV7-8	TRBJ2-7	few	CASSFGPTAYEQYF	TGTGCCAGCAGCTTTGGACCGACCGCCTACGAGCAGTACTTC
.	TRBV9	TRBJ2-3	.	CASTSVEGDTQYF	TGTGCCAGCACCAGCGTAGAGGGAGATACGCAGTATTTT
.	TRBV3-1	TRBJ2-7	.	CASEGPRYEQYF	TGTGCCAGCGAGGGACCGCGCTACGAGCAGTACTTC
TRBD1	TRBV7-2	TRBJ1-6	.	CASSPEGTVNFQNSPLHF	TGTGCCAGCAGCCCAGAAGGGACAGTTAATTTTCAGAATTCACCCCTCCACTTT
.	TRBV6-2/TRBV6-3	TRBJ2-1	.	CASSYETTYEQFF	TGTGCCAGCAGTTATGAGACTACCTACGAGCAGTTCTTC
.	TRBV29-1	TRBJ2-7	.	CSVEGYSYEQYF	TGCAGCGTTGAGGGTTATTCCTACGAGCAGTACTTC
.	TRBV5-1	TRBJ2-1	few	CASSSWGPPAPHNEQFF	TGCGCCAGCAGCTCGTGGGGACCACCCGCACCCCACAATGAGCAGTTCTTC
.	TRBV4-3	TRBJ1-2	once	CASSQEVTYRMNYGYTF	TGCGCCAGCAGCCAAGAAGTGACCTACAGAATGAACTATGGCTACACCTTC
TRBD2	TRBV9	TRBJ2-1	.	CASSVVAPLLAGGLSPYNEQFF	TGTGCCAGCAGCGTAGTAGCCCCCCTACTAGCGGGGGGATTGTCACCCTACAATGAGCAGTTCTTC
TRBD1	TRBV6-2/TRBV6-3	TRBJ2-7	.	CASSYFLVGDSRYEQYF	TGTGCCAGCAGTTACTTTTTGGTAGGGGACAGCCGTTACGAGCAGTACTTC
TRBD2	TRBV12-3/TRBV12-4	TRBJ2-1	.	CASSFGAGVSYNEQFF	TGTGCCAGCAGTTTTGGGGCGGGGGTCTCCTACAATGAGCAGTTCTTC
TRBD2	TRBV20-1	TRBJ2-1	.	CRAAGAYNEQFF	TGCAGGGCAGCGGGGGCCTACAATGAGCAGTTCTTC
TRBD2	TRBV6-5	TRBJ2-3	.	CASSSLTSGAGDTQYF	TGTGCCAGCAGTTCGCTGACTAGCGGGGCCGGTGATACGCAGTATTTT
TRBD2	TRBV29-1	TRBJ2-1	.	CSVEGASGRNYNEQFF	TGCAGCGTTGAAGGGGCGAGCGGGAGGAATTACAATGAGCAGTTCTTC
.	TRBV27	TRBJ2-6	once	CASGSSSAGVNVLTF	TGTGCCAGCGGGTCCTCATCTGCCGGGGTCAACGTCCTGACTTTC
TRBD1	TRBV16	TRBJ2-1	.	CASSTYPTLQGAAYNEQFF	TGTGCCAGCAGCACTTACCCGACTTTACAGGGGGCGGCCTACAATGAGCAGTTCTTC
.	TRBV20-1	TRBJ1-5	.	CSARRYSNQPQHF	TGCAGTGCCCGGAGGTATAGCAATCAGCCCCAGCATTTT
.	TRBV28	TRBJ1-2	.	CASSLKTFYGYTF	TGTGCTAGCAGTCTCAAGACTTTCTATGGCTACACCTTC
TRBD1	TRBV13	TRBJ2-1	.	CASSLIRTGGNEQFF	TGTGCCAGCAGCTTAATCCGGACAGGAGGCAATGAGCAGTTCTTC
.	TRBV18	TRBJ2-5	few	CASSPRDSHPTQYF	TGTGCCAGCTCACCTAGAGACAGTCACCCGACCCAGTACTTC
.	TRBV30	TRBJ1-6	.	CAWSPMSSYNSPLHF	TGTGCCTGGAGTCCTATGAGCTCCTATAATTCACCCCTCCACTTT
.	TRBV7-2	TRBJ2-5	.	CASSLDSQERAQYF	TGTGCCAGCAGCTTAGATAGCCAAGAGAGGGCCCAGTACTTC
.	TRBV5-6	TRBJ2-2	.	CASSLGTPTGELFF	TGTGCCAGCAGCCTCGGGACTCCCACGGGGGAGCTGTTTTTT
.	TRBV14	TRBJ2-1	.	CASSPLGGSHSYNEQFF	TGTGCCAGCAGCCCCCTTGGGGGGTCCCACTCCTACAATGAGCAGTTCTTC
.	TRBV14	TRBJ2-1	.	CASSPGVTNYNEQFF	TGTGCCAGCAGCCCCGGGGTGACGAACTACAATGAGCAGTTCTTC
.	TRBV7-2	TRBJ1-2	.	CASSYRRGANYGYTF	TGTGCCAGCAGCTATCGTCGGGGGGCTAACTATGGCTACACCTTC
.	TRBV4-2	TRBJ2-3	.	CAGSQHYNRPDTQYF	TGTGCCGGCAGCCAACATTACAACCGCCCAGATACGCAGTATTTT
.	TRBV12-3/TRBV12-4	TRBJ1-2	few	CASSFRRTNYGYTF	TGTGCCAGCAGTTTCCGCCGGACCAACTATGGCTACACCTTC
.	TRBV24-1	TRBJ2-3	.	CATSDLARGTDTQYF	TGTGCCACCAGTGATTTGGCACGGGGCACAGATACGCAGTATTTT
TRBD1	TRBV5-1	TRBJ2-5	.	CASSLVRDSLGKTQYF	TGCGCCAGCAGCTTGGTCCGGGACAGCCTGGGAAAGACCCAGTACTTC